This TCR beta chain was captured in a study of a mutant IDH1 vaccine in newly diagnosed glioma. Study as a whole: Eight vaccinations were given in weeks 1, 3, 5, 7, 11, 15, 19 and 23. Onset of vaccination occurred 4-6 weeks following radiotherapy alone, or with temozolomide cycles. Study-level results: Seemingly, pseudoprogression had no relation to changes in the top peripheral T cell clonotypes.

Described time point: week 23, last vaccination. Topical imiquimod accompanied each vaccine dose, which consisted of 300 ug of mutant IDH1 20-mer peptide. Every donor had a new WHO grade 3 or 4 astrocytoma that was IDH1-mutant, with loss of nuclear ATRX. The method was immunoSEQ multiplex PCR; TCRdb's version includes in-frame clones alone and lacks a portion of them. Among approximately 82,000 clones listed, more than 70% were seen once. Losses at the gene ends were 2 bases for V and 10 bases for J; bases not matched to a gene: 2. The CDR3 runs to 13 residues. The germline V gene has CDR1 WNHNN and CDR2 SYGVQD (reference sequence). This clone was seen a single time. Antigen: not known.

This clonotype originated in a woman between 50 and 59 years old with glioma. The J gene is TRBJ2-3, the V gene TRBV10-1; 11 nucleotides match TRBD2. The sample here was PBMCs, taken from a glioma patient whose treatment included an IDH1 peptide vaccine. CDR3 sequence: CASSETSGSAQYF. The CDR3 nucleotides are TGCGCCAGCAGTGAGACTAGCGGGAGTGCGCAGTATTTT.